This TCR beta chain was identified in a study of cytomegalovirus exposure and HLA in healthy donors. Study results and caveats: Cytomegalovirus status was reportedly diagnosed by the classifier with high sensitivity and specificity. There were some public TCRs occurring in many donors, but most TCR sequences were rare. Later analysis found that TCR beta chains associated with HLA were more clonally expanded than other, equally common chains.

On this clone itself: Antigen specificity is unknown.

The PCR ran on 60 Vbeta and 13 Jbeta primers. Here immunoSEQ multiplex PCR was the method, and the copy in TCRdb shows in-frame clones only, minus some. The repertoire holds around 130,000 clones, with about 80% as singletons. In germline, CDR1 is KGHSH, CDR2 LQKENI. Trimming took 3 bases from V and 6 from J, leaving 7 bases between them. The CDR3 has 12 amino acids. Material: PBMCs. V usage is TRBV18 and J usage is TRBJ2-3, with D perhaps matching TRBD1 (6 bases). The TCR originated in a woman aged 18-30 years in good health and CMV-seronegative. CDR3 sequence (DNA): TGTGCCAGCTCACCTAGGGGGGATACGCAGTATTTT. Translated, it gives CASSPRGDTQYF.